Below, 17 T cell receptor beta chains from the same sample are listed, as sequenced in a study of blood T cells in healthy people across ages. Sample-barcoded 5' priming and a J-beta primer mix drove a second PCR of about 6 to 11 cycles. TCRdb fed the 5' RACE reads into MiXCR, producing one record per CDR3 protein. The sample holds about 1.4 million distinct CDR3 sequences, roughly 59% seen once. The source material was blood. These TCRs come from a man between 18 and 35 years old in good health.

The CDR3 coding sequence is TGTGCCAGCTCTCCGACAGCGTCAAATGAAAAACTGTTTTTT. Protein sequence: CASSPTASNEKLFF. The V call is TRBV18, the J call TRBJ1-4; tentatively, D is TRBD1 (5 bases). CDR1 and CDR2 (germline): KGHSH, LQKENI. The CDR3 runs to 14 residues. Trimming removed 6 bases from V and 5 bases from J, with 13 bases in between.

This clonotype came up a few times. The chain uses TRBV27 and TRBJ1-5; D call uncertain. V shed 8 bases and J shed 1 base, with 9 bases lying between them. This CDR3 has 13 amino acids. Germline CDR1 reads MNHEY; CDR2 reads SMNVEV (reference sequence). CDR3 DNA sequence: TGTGCCAGCGGCCCAGCCAGCAATCAGCCCCAGCATTTT. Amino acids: CASGPASNQPQHF.

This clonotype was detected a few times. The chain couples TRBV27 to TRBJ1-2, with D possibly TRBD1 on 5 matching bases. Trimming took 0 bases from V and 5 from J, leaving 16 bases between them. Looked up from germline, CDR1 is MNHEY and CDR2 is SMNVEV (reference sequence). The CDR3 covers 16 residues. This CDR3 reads CASSLSAGFGYYGYTF. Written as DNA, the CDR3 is TGTGCCAGCAGTTTATCCGCAGGGTTCGGGTATTATGGCTACACCTTC.

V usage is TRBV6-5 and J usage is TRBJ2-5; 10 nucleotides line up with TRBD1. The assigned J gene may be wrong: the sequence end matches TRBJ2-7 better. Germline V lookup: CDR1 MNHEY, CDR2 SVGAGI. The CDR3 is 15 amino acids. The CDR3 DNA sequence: TGTGCCAGCAGTTACTCGACAGGGGGCGTCTACGAGCAGTACTTC. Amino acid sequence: CASSYSTGGVYEQYF.

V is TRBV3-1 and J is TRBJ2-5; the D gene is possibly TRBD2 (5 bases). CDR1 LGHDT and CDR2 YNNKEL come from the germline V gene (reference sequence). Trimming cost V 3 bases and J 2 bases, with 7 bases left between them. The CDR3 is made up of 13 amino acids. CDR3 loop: CASSHLAQETQYF. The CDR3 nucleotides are TGTGCCAGCAGCCACCTAGCTCAAGAGACCCAGTACTTC.

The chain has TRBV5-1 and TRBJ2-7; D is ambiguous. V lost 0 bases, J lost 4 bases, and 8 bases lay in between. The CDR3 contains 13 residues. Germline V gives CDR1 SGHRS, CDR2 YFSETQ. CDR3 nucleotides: TGCGCCAGCAGCTTGGTTCACGGGTACGAGCAGTACTTC. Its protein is CASSLVHGYEQYF.

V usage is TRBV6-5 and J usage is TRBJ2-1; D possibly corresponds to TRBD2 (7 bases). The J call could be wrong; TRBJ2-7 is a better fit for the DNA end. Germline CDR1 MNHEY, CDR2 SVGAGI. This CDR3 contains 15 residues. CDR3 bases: TGTGCCAGCAGTTACGGGGGGGCACTCTACAATGAGCAGTACTTC. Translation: CASSYGGALYNEQYF.

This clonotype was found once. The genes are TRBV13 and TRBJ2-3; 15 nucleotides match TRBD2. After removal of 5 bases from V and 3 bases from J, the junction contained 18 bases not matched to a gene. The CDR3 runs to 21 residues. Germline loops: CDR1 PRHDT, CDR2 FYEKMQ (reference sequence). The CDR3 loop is CASSPPSEAGTSGRSTDTQYF. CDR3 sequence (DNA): TGTGCCAGCAGCCCTCCATCCGAGGCCGGGACTAGCGGGAGGAGTACAGATACGCAGTATTTT. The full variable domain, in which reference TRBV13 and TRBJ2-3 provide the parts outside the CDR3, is AAGVIQSPRHLIKEKRETATLKCYPIPRHDTVYWYQQGPGQDPQFLISFYEKMQSDKGSIPDRFSAQQFSDYHSELNMSSLELGDSALYFCASSPPSEAGTSGRSTDTQYFGPGTRLTVL.

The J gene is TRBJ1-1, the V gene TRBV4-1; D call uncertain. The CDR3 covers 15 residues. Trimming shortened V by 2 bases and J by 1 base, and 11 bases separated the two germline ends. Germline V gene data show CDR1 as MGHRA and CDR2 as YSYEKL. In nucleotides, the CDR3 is TGCGCCAGCAGCCAAAACGGGTTAACGAACACTGAAGCTTTCTTT. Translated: CASSQNGLTNTEAFF.

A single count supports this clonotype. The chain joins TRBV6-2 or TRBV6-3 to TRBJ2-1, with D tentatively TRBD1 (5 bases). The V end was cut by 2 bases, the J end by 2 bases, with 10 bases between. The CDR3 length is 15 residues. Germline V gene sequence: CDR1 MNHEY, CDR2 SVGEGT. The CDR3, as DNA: TGTGCCAGCAGTTACATCAGGGCTGCCTACAATGAGCAGTTCTTC. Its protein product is CASSYIRAAYNEQFF.

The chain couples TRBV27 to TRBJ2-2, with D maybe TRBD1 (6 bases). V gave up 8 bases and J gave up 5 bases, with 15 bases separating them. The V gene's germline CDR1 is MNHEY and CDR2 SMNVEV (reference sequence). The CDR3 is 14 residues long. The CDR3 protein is CASPMDSSTGELFF. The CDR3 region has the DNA TGTGCCAGCCCCATGGACAGCTCTACCGGGGAGCTGTTTTTT.

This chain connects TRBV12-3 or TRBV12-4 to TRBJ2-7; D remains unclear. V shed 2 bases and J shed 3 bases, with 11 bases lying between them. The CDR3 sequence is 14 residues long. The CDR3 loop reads CASSLYGPSYEQYF. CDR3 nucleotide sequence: TGTGCCAGCAGTTTATACGGACCCAGCTACGAGCAGTACTTC.

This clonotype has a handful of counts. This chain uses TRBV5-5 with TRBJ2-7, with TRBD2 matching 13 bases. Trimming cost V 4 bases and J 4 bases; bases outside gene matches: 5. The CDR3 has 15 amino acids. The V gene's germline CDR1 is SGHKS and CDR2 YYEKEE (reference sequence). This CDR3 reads CASSVTGLAGYEQYF. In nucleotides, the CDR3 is TGTGCCAGCAGCGTTACGGGACTAGCGGGATACGAGCAGTACTTC.

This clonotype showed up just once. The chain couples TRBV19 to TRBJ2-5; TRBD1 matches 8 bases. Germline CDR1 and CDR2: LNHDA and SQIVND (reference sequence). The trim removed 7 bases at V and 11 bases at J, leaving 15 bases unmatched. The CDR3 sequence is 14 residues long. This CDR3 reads CASKEQGVSDTQYF. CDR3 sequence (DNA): TGTGCCAGTAAGGAACAGGGGGTGTCAGATACGCAGTACTTC.

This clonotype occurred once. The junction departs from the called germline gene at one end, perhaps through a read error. This CDR3 is CTFQVEGTDTQYF. As DNA, the CDR3 is TGTACTTTTCAGGTAGAGGGCACAGATACGCAGTATTTT. V and J are TRBV20-1 and TRBJ2-3; no reliable D call. This CDR3 comprises 13 residues. The germline gives CDR1 DFQATT, CDR2 SNEGSKA (reference sequence).

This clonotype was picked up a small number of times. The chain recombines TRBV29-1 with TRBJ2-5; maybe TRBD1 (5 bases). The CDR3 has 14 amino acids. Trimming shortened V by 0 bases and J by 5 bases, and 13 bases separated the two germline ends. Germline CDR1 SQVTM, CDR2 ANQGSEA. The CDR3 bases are TGCAGCGTTGAAGAGGCAGGGTCGGTGGAGACCCAGTACTTC. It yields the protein CSVEEAGSVETQYF.

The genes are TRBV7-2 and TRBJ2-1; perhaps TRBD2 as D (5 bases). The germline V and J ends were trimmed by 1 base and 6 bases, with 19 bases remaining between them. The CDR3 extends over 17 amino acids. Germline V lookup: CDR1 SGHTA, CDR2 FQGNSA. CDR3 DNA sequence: TGTGCCAGCAGCTTAGTGAGGGTACGGAGCATCCCCAATGAGCAGTTCTTC. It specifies CASSLVRVRSIPNEQFF.